This T cell receptor beta chain stems from a study of cytomegalovirus exposure and HLA in healthy donors (dated by TCRdb to 2017 to 2019). Some background on the complete study: An earlier analysis of about 560 of the donors reported 276 Gb of sequence data and 117 million unique TCR beta sequences obtained from roughly 180 million T cells. Among the 398 genotyped donors, more than 70% belonged to the genetic ancestry cluster associated with self-reported Caucasian donors. The aim of the study was to test whether cataloging public T cell receptors could identify signatures of past pathogen exposure. An earlier analysis of approximately 500 of the donors applied high-throughput TCR beta sequencing to assess whether each TCR beta V gene segment acted as functional or pseudogenic. The study combined high-throughput TCR immunosequencing, statistical association of individual TCRs with disease status, and machine learning to predict cytomegalovirus infection status. Both class I and class II loci were covered by HLA typing, at four-digit resolution. In a later genetic analysis, genome-wide SNP genotypes for about 65% of the 666 donors were used, and that subset was treated as a discovery cohort. The study profiled the T cell repertoires of under 700 subjects by immunosequencing and related them to cytomegalovirus serostatus. The number of typed donors differed by locus: roughly 629-640 for A, B, C, DRB1 and DQB1; about 520 for DQA1; about 600 for DPA1; and roughly 490 for DPB1. Donor age, sex, ethnicity and CMV serostatus were compiled together with the repertoire data. A separate validation cohort of over a hundred different subjects was used in addition to the roughly 670-subject first cohort. Among roughly 400 genotyped donors of the cohort, an average of roughly 230,000 unique TCR beta nucleotide sequences was sequenced per donor, of which roughly 17% were non-productive. All discovery cohort repertoires had been generated using a single sequencing platform. In a later analysis, previously published TCR beta repertoires from roughly 710 donors were re-analyzed and high-resolution HLA genotyping was added so that TCR occurrence patterns could be studied. Rather than using new phenotypic data, the later analysis identified candidate immune exposures from TCR beta sequences and from how often those sequences occurred across donors. Because of strong linkage in the cohort, five DR-DQ haplotypes were treated as single units for association and clustering. An early release that covered about 640 HLA-typed donors contained about 300 gigabases of sequencing data and tens of millions of unique TCR sequences.

Libraries were prepared through the immunoSEQ multiplex PCR assay. For the multiplex PCR, a mixture combining 60 forward primers for TCR Vbeta segments and 13 reverse primers for TCR Jbeta segments was used. The CDR3 region of rearranged TCR beta genes was amplified from genomic DNA with a multiplex PCR assay. On the Illumina HiSeq System, the amplified TCR beta libraries were sequenced as 87-base-pair reads. Per the authors' processing: A later analysis counted approximately 76 million unique TCR beta chains across the 666 repertoires, and 9 million to 14 million of these chains were shared by at least two donors. To remove PCR and sequencing errors, raw reads were error-corrected and collapsed into unique sequences using a nearest-neighbor algorithm that merged closely related sequences. Alignment of CDR3 sequences to IMGT reference sequences was used to assign V, D and J gene segments. For a sequence to be retained, a match of at least six nucleotides to both a V gene segment and a J gene segment was required. A rearrangement was called productive if the CDR3 had no stop codons and remained in frame with V and J, and every other rearrangement was called non-productive. CDR3 was defined according to IMGT convention as the region running from the second conserved V-encoded cysteine to the conserved J-encoded phenylalanine. The earlier analysis of some 580 of the donors excluded any sequence lacking an unambiguous match to a single V gene segment. An earlier analysis of approximately 590 of the donors classified V segments as functional when productive rearrangements were above 56.7% and as segregating when the standard deviation between donors was above 5%. To diagnose cytomegalovirus status from the catalog of TCR beta chain sequences, a statistical classification framework was built. In a later analysis, V and J genes were assigned by comparing TCR nucleotide sequences against IMGT/GENE-DB human TR gene sequences. The TCRdist pipeline was used in a later analysis to assign CDR3 sequences and most-parsimonious VDJ recombination scenarios. In a later analysis, each TCR beta chain was defined by its CDR3 amino acid sequence together with its V-gene family, and reads lacking a unique V-gene family were excluded. As a way to deal with suspected cross-contamination and a sequencing artifact, a later analysis dropped approximately 570 nucleotide sequences that were highly shared and had low generation probability. For each public chain, a later analysis derived a clonal expansion index from normalized ranks of inferred template counts within each repertoire. A later analysis computed generation probabilities with a VDJ recombination model fitted to out-of-frame rearrangements, and checked the results against IGoR. In a later analysis, hypergeometric tests were used to score TCR-TCR, TCR-HLA and TCR-CMV co-occurrence, with a repertoire-size bias correction applied to TCR pairs. To estimate false discovery rates, a later analysis permuted the HLA or CMV assignments 20 times. A later analysis grouped co-occurring TCRs with DBSCAN, adding TCRdist sequence similarity when clustering within HLA-allele-positive subsets. For co-occurrence clustering, repertoires with fewer than 30,000 or more than 120,000 public chains were excluded, along with five repertoires with anomalous nucleotide sharing. TCRdb retrieved this table from immuneACCESS and kept in-frame rearrangements only. Not all clones are present; in checked studies, unresolved V genes account for under half, and no reason is known for the remainder. Clone size and the V and J calls come from that table; the DNA yielded D and trimming. A total of tens of thousands of clones appear in this sample, around three quarters of them only once. Around 0.53% of the sample rests with the top ten.

Beyond this particular receptor, the publication reports: In a later analysis, about 17,000 TCR beta sequences were associated with specific HLA alleles at a false discovery rate of 0.05. The cohort was sequenced for TCR beta chains only, and without alpha or paired-chain data the features that could be detected were limited. In the study, 150 to 200 TCR beta chains were listed as associated with cytomegalovirus. The presence/absence analyses assumed that sequencing depth was roughly uniform across donors, and that assumption may not be true. Because counts were too low, more than 15 rarely observed V segments, including chromosome 9 orphons, were left out of the earlier analysis of a few hundred of the donors. A later genetic analysis reported fewer N-insertions in productive TCRs among donors in an Asian-associated ancestry cluster than the roughly 640-donor mean. A further reported finding was that TCR beta sequences accurately predicted the HLA-A and HLA-B alleles for most subjects in the first cohort. A later genetic analysis associated a missense DCLRE1C variant with V-gene and J-gene trimming of TCR beta chains, and an independent cohort replicated the association. In vitro tests confirmed that a few of the cytomegalovirus-associated TCR beta chains recognize cytomegalovirus antigens. A later analysis found that most CMV-associated TCR beta chains appeared HLA-restricted, with HLA associations seemingly driven largely by CMV exposure. In an earlier analysis of roughly 500 of the donors, most TCR beta V segments appeared in productive rearrangements about 87% or about 30% of the time, broadly matching IMGT annotations. HLA typing was unavailable for some donors at each locus, so association tests used only the typed subset. A later analysis found that TCR association rates varied across HLA loci, with DRB1 alleles showing the most associated TCRs and HLA-C alleles the fewest. For the cohort, immune exposure information was limited to CMV serostatus. When HLA alleles, especially DR and DQ, strongly co-occurred, TCR associations were difficult to assign to individual alleles. A later analysis found that HLA-associated TCR beta chains were more clonally expanded and had lower generation probabilities than equally common non-associated chains. Some IMGT-functional V segments, including TRBV6-2 and TRBV6-3, could not be told apart with the 87-base-pair reads, so those segments were excluded. Cytomegalovirus status was reported to be diagnosed by the classifier with high specificity and sensitivity in both the original and validation cohorts. A cluster of highly shared sequence variants was judged likely to be a technical artifact of the sequencing pipeline. Most TCR sequences were seen in very few donors, while some public TCRs were found in many individuals. According to a later analysis, parvovirus B19, influenza, CMV and Epstein-Barr virus appeared linked to several top co-occurrence clusters. Linkage disequilibrium might explain the correlated functional status among segregating V segments, but an unknown experimental factor could not be excluded. It was suggested by the authors that the approach could potentially be generalized to other disease states and immunological phenotypes.

The cohort comprised some 700 healthy bone marrow donors. At the time of sampling, all cohort members were nominally healthy, though unrecorded immune exposures were likely present. The donor was CMV seronegative and belonged to the group of 352 seronegative cohort members. A peripheral blood sample was collected from each donor, and TCR beta sequencing was performed on peripheral blood mononuclear cells. The Qiagen DNeasy Blood Extraction Kit was used to extract genomic DNA from the blood cell samples. CDR1 SNHLY and CDR2 FYNNEI were looked up in the germline V gene. V is reduced by 8 bases and J by 1 base, leaving a spacing of 12 bases between them. Reading from cysteine to phenylalanine, the CDR3 counts 13 amino acids. The CDR3 DNA has 39 bases and is translated from base 1. With respect to this clone: Its antigen specificity is not known. Nothing much larger sits one base from this clone, and base qualities are not available.

The sequence joins TRBV2 to TRBJ2-7, with no confident D gene call. Sequencing input: PBMCs. The sequence was obtained from a man younger than 45 in good health and CMV-seronegative. The DNA is as follows: TGTGCCAGCTTAGGAGATTATTCCTACGAGCAGTACTTC. The resulting protein is CASLGDYSYEQYF.